The 28 T cell receptor beta chains given below trace back to one sample, sequenced in a study of cytomegalovirus exposure and HLA in healthy donors. PCR used 60 Vbeta primers and 13 Jbeta primers. Clones were sequenced by immunoSEQ multiplex PCR, and TCRdb holds only the in-frame ones, with some missing. The sample has roughly 180,000 clones; approximately 80% are singletons. Input material: PBMCs. All receptors come from a woman between 18 and 30 years old in good health and CMV-seropositive.

The gene calls are TRBV9 and TRBJ1-2; 12 nucleotides align to TRBD1. V shed 3 bases and J 3 bases; nucleotides not matched to a gene: 6. The CDR3 has 16 residues. Germline CDR1 reads SGDLS; CDR2 reads YYNGEE. The CDR3 coding sequence is TGTGCCAGCAGCGGCCGGGACAGGGGGCCCTACTATGGCTACACCTTC. Translated, it gives CASSGRDRGPYYGYTF.

This clone appeared once. The rearrangement joins TRBV23-1 to TRBJ2-7; D perhaps matches TRBD1 (6 bases). TRBV23-1 falls under the ORF class, with uncertain function. Deletions cut 5 bases from V and 6 bases from J, with 14 bases between. This CDR3 is built from 13 residues. The CDR3 reads CASSSRRRGEQYV. CDR3 bases: TGCGCCAGCAGTTCCCGGCGCAGGGGCGAGCAGTACGTC.

V gene TRBV5-6 combines with J gene TRBJ1-1, with 7 positions matching TRBD1. The V segment lost 0 bases and the J segment 5 bases; nucleotides outside the gene matches: 10. Germline V lookup: CDR1 SGHDT, CDR2 YYEEEE. The CDR3 spans 16 residues. For the CDR3, the DNA is TGTGCCAGCAGCTTGGGACAGGGAGTTGGGGGGACTGAAGCTTTCTTT. It is translated as CASSLGQGVGGTEAFF.

CDR3 coding DNA: TGTGCCAGCAGTTTAAAATTCGGGACTAGCAGATTCGGGGAGCTGTTTTTT. Encoded protein: CASSLKFGTSRFGELFF. The V and J genes are TRBV28 and TRBJ2-2, with 9 bases lining up with TRBD2. Unmatched junction bases numbered 11, after V lost 2 bases and J lost 7 bases. From germline, CDR1 is MDHEN and CDR2 SYDVKM. The length of the CDR3 is 17 residues.

This chain uses TRBV10-2 with TRBJ2-1, with D maybe TRBD2 (6 bases). Deletions cut 5 bases from V and 8 bases from J, with 13 bases between. CDR1 and CDR2 from the germline V gene are WSHSY and SAAADI. This CDR3 contains 13 residues. The CDR3 sequence is CASSQDYVHEQFF. In DNA form, the CDR3 reads TGCGCCAGCAGTCAGGACTATGTCCATGAGCAGTTCTTC.

The rearrangement joins TRBV30 to TRBJ2-2; 8 bases map to TRBD2. The V segment lost 5 bases and the J segment 4 bases; nucleotides outside the gene matches: 9. The CDR3 loop spans 15 amino acids. Germline V gene data show CDR1 as GTSNPN and CDR2 as SVGIG (reference sequence). The chain's CDR3 is CAWARGGAGTGELFF. The CDR3 bases are TGTGCCTGGGCCCGGGGGGGGGCTGGCACCGGGGAGCTGTTTTTT.

The V and J genes are TRBV28 and TRBJ2-5, with D perhaps TRBD2 (5 bases). The germline V gene has CDR1 MDHEN and CDR2 SYDVKM. Trimming took off 6 bases at V and 1 base at J, with 15 bases between the two ends. The CDR3 loop spans 15 amino acids. Written as DNA, the CDR3 is TGTGCCAGCAGGTCGTGGAGCGGAGGCCAAGAGACCCAGTACTTC. This codes for CASRSWSGGQETQYF.

The rearrangement joins TRBV5-1 to TRBJ2-1, with 8 positions matching TRBD2. Germline CDR1 is SGHRS and CDR2 is YFSETQ. The J segment lost 4 bases and the V segment lost 1 base, leaving 10 bases of the junction unmatched. The CDR3 sequence is 17 residues long. CDR3: CASSLKPGGTQYNEQFF. CDR3 coding DNA: TGCGCCAGCAGCTTGAAGCCGGGGGGGACCCAATACAATGAGCAGTTCTTC.

The chain joins TRBV7-9 to TRBJ1-1; D gene ambiguous. This CDR3 has 14 residues. V lost 4 bases, J lost 5 bases, and 14 bases lay in between. Germline V CDR1 and CDR2: SEHNR, FQNEAQ (reference sequence). CDR3 bases: TGTGCCAGCAGCTCCCCTGTGTCCGCGACTGAAGCTTTCTTT. Translating gives CASSSPVSATEAFF. Supplemented by reference TRBV7-9 and TRBJ1-1, the full variable domain reads DTGVSQNPRHKITKRGQNVTFRCDPISEHNRLYWYRQTLGQGPEFLTYFQNEAQLEKSRLLSDRFSAERPKGSFSTLEIQRTEQGDSAMYLCASSSPVSATEAFFGQGTRLTVV.

The V call is TRBV10-2, the J call TRBJ1-1; 9 bases match TRBD1. Trimming took 10 bases from V and 1 from J; bases not matched to a gene: 4. This CDR3 comprises 13 residues. Per germline, CDR1 WSHSY and CDR2 SAAADI. The CDR3, as DNA: TGCGCCACCCTGGGACAGGGGAACACTGAAGCTTTCTTT. This gives the protein CATLGQGNTEAFF.

The chain joins TRBV7-3 to TRBJ1-2; possibly TRBD1 for D (5 bases). V was clipped by 0 bases and J by 8 bases, with 10 bases between them. The CDR3 is 13 residues long. Germline assignment: CDR1 SGHTA and CDR2 FQGTGA. DNA for the CDR3: TGTGCCAGCAGCTTAACAGGGGATGAGGGCTACACCTTC. Protein: CASSLTGDEGYTF.

The chain recombines TRBV5-1 with TRBJ2-3; 12 bases are a match to TRBD2. The CDR3 runs to 14 residues. J gave up 6 bases and V 3 bases, and 2 bases lay outside the gene matches. The germline V gene encodes CDR1 SGHRS and CDR2 YFSETQ. CDR3 region: CASSSLAGGDTQYF. Written as DNA, the CDR3 is TGCGCCAGCAGCTCTCTAGCGGGGGGGGATACGCAGTATTTT.

On this clone: The germline gene is not matched at one end of the junction; a read error may be the cause. The gene calls are TRBV7-9 and TRBJ1-1; 7 nucleotides match TRBD1. The germline V gene encodes CDR1 SEHNR and CDR2 FQNEAQ (reference sequence). The length of the CDR3 is 15 residues. The CDR3 DNA is TGTTCCAGCAGCCTAAACCAGGGGGGCGGCACTGAAGCTTTCTTT. It translates to CSSSLNQGGGTEAFF. The entire variable domain, with the rest obtained from reference TRBV7-9 and TRBJ1-1, is as follows: DTGVSQNPRHKITKRGQNVTFRCDPISEHNRLYWYRQTLGQGPEFLTYFQNEAQLEKSRLLSDRFSAERPKGSFSTLEIQRTEQGDSAMYLCSSSLNQGGGTEAFFGQGTRLTVV.

This rearrangement joins TRBV15 to TRBJ2-1; 7 nucleotides line up with TRBD2. The junction had 9 bases not matched to a gene; V was cut back by 3 bases and J by 7 bases. Germline CDR1 LNHNV, CDR2 YYDKDF (reference sequence). The CDR3 has 15 residues. CDR3 nucleotides: TGTGCCACCAGCAGTACGACGGGGGGAGCGAATGAGCAGTTCTTC. As protein: CATSSTTGGANEQFF.

With regard to this clone: Sequence at one end of the junction differs from germline and may be a read error. The CDR3 is CAGSQDIGLAGAYEQYF. CDR3 DNA: TGTGCCGGCAGCCAAGATATAGGACTAGCGGGGGCCTACGAGCAGTACTTC. The chain employs TRBV4-2 and TRBJ2-7, with 13 bases fitting TRBD2. The CDR3 is 17 residues long. In germline, CDR1 is LGHNA, CDR2 YNFKEQ.

The CDR3 DNA reads as TGTGCCAGCTATTATCCGGGACAGCAAAACTACGAGCAGTACGTC. This translates into CASYYPGQQNYEQYV. This chain joins TRBV2 and TRBJ2-7; the match to TRBD1 covers 7 bases. The length of the CDR3 is 15 residues. J lost 3 bases, V lost 8 bases, and 13 bases had no gene match. Germline CDR1 is SNHLY and CDR2 is FYNNEI.

V and J are TRBV4-3 and TRBJ2-1; D possibly corresponds to TRBD2 (7 bases). The CDR3 is 15 residues long. The V end was cut by 8 bases, the J end by 2 bases, with 16 bases between. CDR1 LGHNA and CDR2 YSLEER come from the germline V gene. The CDR3 region is CASSRGGAPYNEQFF. As DNA, the CDR3 is TGCGCCAGCTCGAGAGGGGGGGCCCCCTACAATGAGCAGTTCTTC.

The chain employs TRBV18 and TRBJ2-4; 10 positions agree with TRBD1. Trimming at V came to 3 bases and at J to 9 bases, leaving 5 bases not matched to a gene. From germline, CDR1 is KGHSH and CDR2 LQKENI. The CDR3 extends over 14 amino acids. CDR3 sequence: CASSPGTGVPIQYF. The DNA for the CDR3 is TGTGCCAGCTCACCCGGGACAGGGGTCCCCATTCAGTACTTC. Looking up the rest from reference TRBV18 and TRBJ2-4 gives the full variable domain: NAGVMQNPRHLVRRRGQEARLRCSPMKGHSHVYWYRQLPEEGLKFMVYLQKENIIDESGMPKERFSAEFPKEGPSILRIQQVVRGDSAAYFCASSPGTGVPIQYFGAGTRLSVL.

The V and J genes are TRBV28 and TRBJ1-2; D gene uncertain. The CDR3 length is 17 residues. Trimming pared 3 bases from V and 6 bases from J, leaving 23 bases between. Germline V gene data show CDR1 as MDHEN and CDR2 as SYDVKM. The chain's CDR3 is CASSLGLSATWRDGYTF. In nucleotides, the CDR3 is TGTGCCAGCAGTTTGGGCCTGAGCGCTACCTGGAGGGATGGCTACACCTTC.

The chain is built from TRBV5-4 and TRBJ1-6, with D perhaps TRBD1 (6 bases). Trimming cost V 5 bases and J 7 bases, with 16 bases left between them. CDR3 length equals 15 residues. Germline loops: CDR1 SGHNT, CDR2 YYREEE (reference sequence). The CDR3 region is CASSTGPGSNSPLHF. CDR3 DNA: TGTGCCAGCAGTACAGGGCCTGGATCGAATTCACCCCTCCACTTT.

This clone was counted between two and nine times. The CDR3 sequence is CASSLDMGGTEAFF. CDR3 bases: TGCGCCAGCAGCTTGGATATGGGAGGGACTGAAGCTTTCTTT. J is TRBJ1-1 and V is TRBV5-1; D is undetermined. The CDR3 consists of 14 residues. The V end lost 0 bases, the J end lost 5 bases, and 11 bases lay between the germline ends. CDR1 and CDR2 (germline): SGHRS, YFSETQ.

This chain joins TRBV9 and TRBJ1-4; D might be TRBD1 (5 bases). Trimming cost V 0 bases and J 2 bases, with 11 bases left between them. The germline V gene has CDR1 SGDLS and CDR2 YYNGEE. This CDR3 has 16 residues. CDR3 in DNA: TGTGCCAGCAGCGTAGCCGGGGGTGGGACTAATGAAAAACTGTTTTTT. Its translation: CASSVAGGGTNEKLFF.

The rearrangement links TRBV6-5 to TRBJ1-2; 9 positions match TRBD1. Unmatched junction bases numbered 7, after V lost 4 bases and J lost 1 base. This CDR3 is 16 amino acids long. Germline loops: CDR1 MNHEY, CDR2 SVGAGI. The CDR3 DNA is TGTGCCAGCAGTTTACTCTCGACAGGGGGTAACTATGGCTACACCTTC. This encodes CASSLLSTGGNYGYTF.

CDR3 nucleotides: TGTGCCAGTAGCTCCCCCGAGAAACTGTTTTTT. It yields the protein CASSSPEKLFF. The rearrangement uses TRBV19 and TRBJ1-4; D is uncertain. The length of the CDR3 is 11 residues. Trimming took off 6 bases at V and 11 bases at J, with 10 bases between the two ends. Germline V gene sequence: CDR1 LNHDA, CDR2 SQIVND (reference sequence).

V usage is TRBV9 and J usage is TRBJ2-7; D is perhaps TRBD2 (7 bases). V was cut by 5 bases and J by 6 bases, with 12 bases left in between. Germline assignment: CDR1 SGDLS and CDR2 YYNGEE. CDR3 size: 12 residues. In DNA, the CDR3 is TGTGCCAGCAGTGGAAGGGGGGGCGAGCAGTACTTC. This gives the protein CASSGRGGEQYF.

The chain joins TRBV29-1 to TRBJ1-1; D ambiguous. This CDR3 is 12 amino acids long. Per germline, CDR1 SQVTM and CDR2 ANQGSEA. Trimming removed 6 bases from V and 1 base from J, with 9 bases in between. The CDR3 spells CSVLGENTEAFF. DNA of the CDR3: TGCAGCGTGCTCGGAGAGAACACTGAAGCTTTCTTT.

This chain links TRBV11-3 with TRBJ2-5, with 11 nucleotides matching TRBD2. This CDR3 contains 16 residues. Germline V gene data show CDR1 as SGHNT and CDR2 as YENEEA. The V segment lost 5 bases and the J segment 2 bases; nucleotides outside the gene matches: 7. The CDR3 protein is CASSTTGTSGQETQYF. The CDR3 coding sequence is TGTGCCAGCAGCACGACAGGGACTAGCGGACAAGAGACCCAGTACTTC.

The chain employs TRBV27 and TRBJ1-2; weak D call: TRBD1 (6 bases). The CDR3 runs 15 residues. Trimming removed 4 bases from V and 2 bases from J, with 14 bases in between. Germline loops: CDR1 MNHEY, CDR2 SMNVEV (reference sequence). The CDR3 loop is CASSYKQGSNYGYTF. DNA of the CDR3: TGTGCCAGCAGTTACAAACAGGGATCCAACTATGGCTACACCTTC.